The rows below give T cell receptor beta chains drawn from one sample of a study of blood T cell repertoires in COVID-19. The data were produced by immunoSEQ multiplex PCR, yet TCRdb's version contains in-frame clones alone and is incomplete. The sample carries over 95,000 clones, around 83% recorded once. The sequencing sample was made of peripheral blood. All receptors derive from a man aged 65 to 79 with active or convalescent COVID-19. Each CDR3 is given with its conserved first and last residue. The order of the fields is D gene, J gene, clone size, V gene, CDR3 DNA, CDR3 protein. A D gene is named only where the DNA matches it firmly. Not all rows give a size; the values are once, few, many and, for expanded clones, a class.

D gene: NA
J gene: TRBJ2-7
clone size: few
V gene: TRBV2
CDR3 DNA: TGTGCCAGCAGAGAACGGGGCGAGCAGTACTTC
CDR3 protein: CASRERGEQYF

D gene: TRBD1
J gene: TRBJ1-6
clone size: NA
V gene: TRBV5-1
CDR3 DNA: TGCGCCAGCAGCTTACGGACAGGGGATAATTCACCCCTCCACTTT
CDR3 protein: CASSLRTGDNSPLHF

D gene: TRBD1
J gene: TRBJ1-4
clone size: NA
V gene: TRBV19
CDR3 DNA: TGTGCCAGTAGTACAGGGGGCGCAACTAATGAAAAACTGTTTTTT
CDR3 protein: CASSTGGATNEKLFF

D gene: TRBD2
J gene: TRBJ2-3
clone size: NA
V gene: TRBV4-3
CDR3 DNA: TGCGCCAGCAGCCAAGCGGGGACTAGCGGCTACACAGATACGCAGTATTTT
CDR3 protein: CASSQAGTSGYTDTQYF

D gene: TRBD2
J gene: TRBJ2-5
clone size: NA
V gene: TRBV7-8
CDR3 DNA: TGTGCCAGCAGCTCAGGGCAACTAGCGGGGGGGCAAGAGACCCAGTACTTC
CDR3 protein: CASSSGQLAGGQETQYF

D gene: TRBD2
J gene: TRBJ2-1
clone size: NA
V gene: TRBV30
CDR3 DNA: TGTGCCTGGAGTGGTAGCGGGGGGTACAATGAGCAGTTCTTC
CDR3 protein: CAWSGSGGYNEQFF

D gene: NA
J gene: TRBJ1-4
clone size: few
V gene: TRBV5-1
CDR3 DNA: TGCGCCAGCAGCCCCGACGTGGGGGCCGGTGAAAAACTGTTTTTT
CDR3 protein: CASSPDVGAGEKLFF

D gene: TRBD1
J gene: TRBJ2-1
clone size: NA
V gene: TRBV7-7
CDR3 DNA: TGTGCTAGCAGCTTGGGGACAGGGATCAATGAGCAGTTCTTC
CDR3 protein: CASSLGTGINEQFF

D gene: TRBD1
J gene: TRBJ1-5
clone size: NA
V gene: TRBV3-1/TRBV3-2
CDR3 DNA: TGTGCCAGCAGCCAAGATCTGAGGACAGGGGCCCCGGGTAGCAATCAGCCCCAGCATTTT
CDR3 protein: CASSQDLRTGAPGSNQPQHF

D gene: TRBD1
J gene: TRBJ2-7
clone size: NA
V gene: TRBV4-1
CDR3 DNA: TGCGCCAGCAGCCCAGAGAAAGGGGGCTTCTACGAGCAGTACTTC
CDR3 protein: CASSPEKGGFYEQYF

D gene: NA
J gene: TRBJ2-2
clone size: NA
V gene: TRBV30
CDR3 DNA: TGTGCCTGGATGGTACTAAACACCGGGGAGCTGTTTTTT
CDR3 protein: CAWMVLNTGELFF

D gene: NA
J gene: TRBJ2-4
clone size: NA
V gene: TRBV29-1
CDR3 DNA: TGCAGCGGCGTCGACAGTTCTTTTAACATTCAGTACTTC
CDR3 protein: CSGVDSSFNIQYF

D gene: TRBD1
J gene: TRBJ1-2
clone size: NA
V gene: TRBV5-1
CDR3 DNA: TGCGCCAGCACCCGAACCCCGGGACAGGGTACCTATGGCTACACCTTC
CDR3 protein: CASTRTPGQGTYGYTF

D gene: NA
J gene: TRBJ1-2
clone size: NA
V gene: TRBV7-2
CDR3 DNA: TGTGCCAGCAGCCTCCAAGGGGTGGGGGCGCTTTATGGCTACACCTTC
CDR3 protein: CASSLQGVGALYGYTF

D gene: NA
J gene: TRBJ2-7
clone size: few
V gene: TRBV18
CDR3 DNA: TGTGCCAGCTCACCCGGGGAACTCTACGAGCAGTACTTC
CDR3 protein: CASSPGELYEQYF

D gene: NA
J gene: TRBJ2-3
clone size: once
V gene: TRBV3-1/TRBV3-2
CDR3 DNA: TGTGCCAGCAGCCAGGCAGGGCGAGATACGCAGTATTTT
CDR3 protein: CASSQAGRDTQYF

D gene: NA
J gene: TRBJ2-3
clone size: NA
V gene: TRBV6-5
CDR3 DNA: TGTGCCAGCAGTTACAGGGGGGGGACAAGCACAGATACGCAGTATTTT
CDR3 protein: CASSYRGGTSTDTQYF

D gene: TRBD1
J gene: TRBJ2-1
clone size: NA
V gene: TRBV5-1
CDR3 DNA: TGCGCCAGCAGCTCGAGGCTCGGGACAGCCTACAATGAGCAGTTCTTC
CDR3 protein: CASSSRLGTAYNEQFF

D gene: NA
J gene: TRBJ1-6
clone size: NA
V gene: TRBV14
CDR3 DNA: TGTGCCAGCACCGCCGGGACACAGAACTCACCCCTCCACTTT
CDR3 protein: CASTAGTQNSPLHF

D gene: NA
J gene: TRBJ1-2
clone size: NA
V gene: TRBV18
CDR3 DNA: TGTGCCAGCTCACCCAACCTTCCCCCGGACTATGGCTACACCTTC
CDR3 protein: CASSPNLPPDYGYTF

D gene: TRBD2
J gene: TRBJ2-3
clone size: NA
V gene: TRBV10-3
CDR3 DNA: TGTGCCATCAGTGAACCTGGGACTAGCGACTACGAAGATACGCAGTATTTT
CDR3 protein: CAISEPGTSDYEDTQYF

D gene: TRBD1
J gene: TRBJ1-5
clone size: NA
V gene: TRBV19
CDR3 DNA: TGTGCCAGTATCCAGGGGGCAGGGGATCAGCCCCAGCATTTT
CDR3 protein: CASIQGAGDQPQHF